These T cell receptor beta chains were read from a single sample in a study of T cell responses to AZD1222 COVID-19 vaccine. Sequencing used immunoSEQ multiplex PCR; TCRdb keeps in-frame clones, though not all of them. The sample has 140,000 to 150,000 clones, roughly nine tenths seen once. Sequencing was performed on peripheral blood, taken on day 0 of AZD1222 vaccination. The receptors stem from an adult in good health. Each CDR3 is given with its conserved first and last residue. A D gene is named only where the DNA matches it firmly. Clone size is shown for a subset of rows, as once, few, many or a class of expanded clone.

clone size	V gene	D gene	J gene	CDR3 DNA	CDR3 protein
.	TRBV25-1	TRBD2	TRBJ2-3	TGTGCCAGTTCAGCTCTAGGGGCTAGCGGTTCAGATACGCAGTATTTT	CASSALGASGSDTQYF
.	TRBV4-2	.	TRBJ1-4	TGTGCCAGCAGCCCTAATTGGGAGAATGAAAAACTGTTTTTT	CASSPNWENEKLFF
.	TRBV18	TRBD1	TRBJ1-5	TGTGCCAGCTCCCCCACAGGGGGCGTTCAGCCCCAGCATTTT	CASSPTGGVQPQHF
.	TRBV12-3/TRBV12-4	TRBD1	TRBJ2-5	TGTGCCAGCAGCGATGGACAGGGGGAGACCCAGTACTTC	CASSDGQGETQYF
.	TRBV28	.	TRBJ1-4	TGTGCCAGCAGCCCGAGGGGCCCGTGGGAAAAACTGTTTTTT	CASSPRGPWEKLFF
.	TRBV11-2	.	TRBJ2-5	TGTGCCAGCAGCTTAGTAGCAGGGAGTCAAGAGACCCAGTACTTC	CASSLVAGSQETQYF
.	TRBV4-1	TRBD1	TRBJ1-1	TGCGCCAGCAGCCAGCTTGACAGGGGGTCTGAAGCTTTCTTT	CASSQLDRGSEAFF
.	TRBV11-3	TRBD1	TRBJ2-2	TGTGCCAGCAGCTCTTTGAAGGGACAGGGTAAACCCGGGGAGCTGTTTTTT	CASSSLKGQGKPGELFF
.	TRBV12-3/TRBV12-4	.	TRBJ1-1	TGTGCCAGCAGTCCCAGGGGCACTGAAGCTTTCTTT	CASSPRGTEAFF
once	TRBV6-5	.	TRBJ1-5	TGTGCCAGCAGTTCCCACCTTCAGCCCCAGCATTTT	CASSSHLQPQHF
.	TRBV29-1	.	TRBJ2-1	TGCAGCCACTCGGGAGTAGCGGTCTTTAATGAGCAGTTCTTC	CSHSGVAVFNEQFF
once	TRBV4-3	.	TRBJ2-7	TGCGCCAGCAGCCAAGAAAGGTATGGGACGGGGAAGAAGGCCTACGAGCAGTACTTC	CASSQERYGTGKKAYEQYF
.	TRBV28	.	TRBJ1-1	TGTGCCAGCAGCGTACAGTTGAACACTGAAGCTTTCTTT	CASSVQLNTEAFF
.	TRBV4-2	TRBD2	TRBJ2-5	TGTGCCAGCAGCCAGTCCGGATCTAGCGGTCAAGAGACCCAGTACTTC	CASSQSGSSGQETQYF
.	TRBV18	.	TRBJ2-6	TGTGCCAGCTCACCGGTAGGGATCTCTGGGGCCAACGTCCTGACTTTC	CASSPVGISGANVLTF
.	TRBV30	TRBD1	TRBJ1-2	TGTGCCCTTGGGGCTGGGACAGGGAGTGGCGGCTACACCTTC	CALGAGTGSGGYTF
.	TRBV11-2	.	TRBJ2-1	TGTGCCAGCAGCCACCTAGACGGAAGTTCGCGCGATGAGCAGTTCTTC	CASSHLDGSSRDEQFF
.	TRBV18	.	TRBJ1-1	TGTGCCAGCTCTCAGACAGGAGGATCTGAAGCTTTCTTT	CASSQTGGSEAFF
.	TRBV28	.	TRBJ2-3	TGTGCCAGCAGTTTATTAACTTTCACAGATACGCAGTATTTT	CASSLLTFTDTQYF
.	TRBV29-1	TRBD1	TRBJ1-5	TGCAGCGTCGCGACAGGGTCTGGCAATCAGCCCCAGCATTTT	CSVATGSGNQPQHF
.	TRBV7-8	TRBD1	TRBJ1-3	TGTGCCAGCAGCTTAGGACAGGGAGGAAACACCATATATTTT	CASSLGQGGNTIYF
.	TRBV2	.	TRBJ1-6	TGTGCCAGCCGCAGGAGGACAGAGAATTCACCCCTCCACTTT	CASRRRTENSPLHF
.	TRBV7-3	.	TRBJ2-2	TGTGCCAGCAGCTTATTGGCCACCGGGGAGCTGTTTTTT	CASSLLATGELFF
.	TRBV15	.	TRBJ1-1	TGTGCCACCAGCAGAGAGGGTCGGTTCGGGTCCGAGACTCCGTACACTGAAGCTTTCTTT	CATSREGRFGSETPYTEAFF
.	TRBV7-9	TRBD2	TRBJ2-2	TGTGCCAGCAGCTTCCTAGGACTAGCGGGAGCTGGGACCGGGGAGCTGTTTTTT	CASSFLGLAGAGTGELFF
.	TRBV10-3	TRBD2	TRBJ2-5	TGTGCCATCGGACTAGCCGAAGAGACCCAGTACTTC	CAIGLAEETQYF
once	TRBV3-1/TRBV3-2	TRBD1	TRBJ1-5	TGTGCCAGCAGCCTTAAGCTCCGGGACAGGGCCTATAGCAATCAGCCCCAGCATTTT	CASSLKLRDRAYSNQPQHF